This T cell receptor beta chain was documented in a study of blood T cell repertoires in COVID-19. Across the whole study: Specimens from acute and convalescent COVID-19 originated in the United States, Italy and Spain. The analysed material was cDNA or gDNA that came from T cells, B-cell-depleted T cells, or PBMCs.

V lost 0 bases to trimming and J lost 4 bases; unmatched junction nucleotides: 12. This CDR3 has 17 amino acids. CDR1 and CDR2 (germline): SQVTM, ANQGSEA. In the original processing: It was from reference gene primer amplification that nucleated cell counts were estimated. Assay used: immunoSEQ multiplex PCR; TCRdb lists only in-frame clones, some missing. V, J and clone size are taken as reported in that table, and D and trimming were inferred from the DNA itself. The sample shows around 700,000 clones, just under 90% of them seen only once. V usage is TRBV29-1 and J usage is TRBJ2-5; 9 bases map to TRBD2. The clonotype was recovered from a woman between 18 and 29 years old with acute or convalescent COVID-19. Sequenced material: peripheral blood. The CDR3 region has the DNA TGCAGCGTTGAAGATCGAGGTGAAGCGGGGGGTCGAGAGACCCAGTACTTC. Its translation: CSVEDRGEAGGRETQYF.